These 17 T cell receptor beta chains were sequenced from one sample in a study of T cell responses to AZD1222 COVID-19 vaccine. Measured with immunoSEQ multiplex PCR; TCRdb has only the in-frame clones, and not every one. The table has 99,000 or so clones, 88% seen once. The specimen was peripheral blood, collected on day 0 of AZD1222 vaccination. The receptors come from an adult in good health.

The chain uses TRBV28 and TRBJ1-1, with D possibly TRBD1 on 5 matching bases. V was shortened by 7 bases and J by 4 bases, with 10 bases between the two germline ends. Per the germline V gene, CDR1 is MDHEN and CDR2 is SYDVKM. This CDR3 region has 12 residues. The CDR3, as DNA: TGTGCCAGCACCAAAGGGACCACTGAAGCTTTCTTT. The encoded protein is CASTKGTTEAFF.

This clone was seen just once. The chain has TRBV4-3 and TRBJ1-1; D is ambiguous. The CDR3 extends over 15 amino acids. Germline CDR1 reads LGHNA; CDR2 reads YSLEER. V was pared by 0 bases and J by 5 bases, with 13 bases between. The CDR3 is CASSQDRVFRTEAFF. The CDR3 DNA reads TGCGCCAGCAGCCAAGATAGGGTATTTAGAACTGAAGCTTTCTTT.

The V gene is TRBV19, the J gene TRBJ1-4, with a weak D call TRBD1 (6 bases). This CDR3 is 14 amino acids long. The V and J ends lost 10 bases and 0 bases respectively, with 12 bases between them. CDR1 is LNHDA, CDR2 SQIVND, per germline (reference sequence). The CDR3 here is CATTDSSTNEKLFF. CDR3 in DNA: TGTGCCACCACGGACAGTTCAACTAATGAAAAACTGTTTTTT.

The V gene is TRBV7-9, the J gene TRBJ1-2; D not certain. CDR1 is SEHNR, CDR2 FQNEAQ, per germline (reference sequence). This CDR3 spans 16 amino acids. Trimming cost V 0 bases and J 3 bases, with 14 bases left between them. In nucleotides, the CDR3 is TGTGCCAGCAGCTTAGCGGGCGGGGAGATGGACTATGGCTACACCTTC. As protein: CASSLAGGEMDYGYTF. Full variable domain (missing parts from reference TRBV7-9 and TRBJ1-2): DTGVSQNPRHKITKRGQNVTFRCDPISEHNRLYWYRQTLGQGPEFLTYFQNEAQLEKSRLLSDRFSAERPKGSFSTLEIQRTEQGDSAMYLCASSLAGGEMDYGYTFGSGTRLTVV.

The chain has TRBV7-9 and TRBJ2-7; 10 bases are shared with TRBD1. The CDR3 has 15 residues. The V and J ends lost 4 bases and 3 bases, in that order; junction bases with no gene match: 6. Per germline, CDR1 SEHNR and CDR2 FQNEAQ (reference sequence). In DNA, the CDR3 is TGTGCCAGCAGCTACCGGGACAGGGGAGTCTACGAGCAGTACTTC. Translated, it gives CASSYRDRGVYEQYF. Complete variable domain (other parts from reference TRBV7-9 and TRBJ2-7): DTGVSQNPRHKITKRGQNVTFRCDPISEHNRLYWYRQTLGQGPEFLTYFQNEAQLEKSRLLSDRFSAERPKGSFSTLEIQRTEQGDSAMYLCASSYRDRGVYEQYFGPGTRLTVT.

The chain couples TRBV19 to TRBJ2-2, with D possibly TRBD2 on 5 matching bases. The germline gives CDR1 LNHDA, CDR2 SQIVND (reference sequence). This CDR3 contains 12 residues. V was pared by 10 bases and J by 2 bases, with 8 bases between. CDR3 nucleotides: TGTGCCACCACTAGAAACACCGGGGAGCTGTTTTTT. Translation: CATTRNTGELFF.

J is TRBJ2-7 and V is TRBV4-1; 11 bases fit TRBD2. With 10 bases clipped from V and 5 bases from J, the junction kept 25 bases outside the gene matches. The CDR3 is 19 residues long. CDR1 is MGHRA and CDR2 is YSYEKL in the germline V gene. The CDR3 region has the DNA TGCGCCAAAGCCAAGTGCACATTAGCGGGGGGGCCCATCGGTCACGAGCAGTACTTC. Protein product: CAKAKCTLAGGPIGHEQYF.

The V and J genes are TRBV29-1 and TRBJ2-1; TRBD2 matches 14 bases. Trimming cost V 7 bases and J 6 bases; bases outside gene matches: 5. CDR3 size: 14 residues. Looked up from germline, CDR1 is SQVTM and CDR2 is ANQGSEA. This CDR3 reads CSGGGLAGANEQFF. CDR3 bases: TGCAGCGGGGGGGGACTAGCGGGAGCCAATGAGCAGTTCTTC.

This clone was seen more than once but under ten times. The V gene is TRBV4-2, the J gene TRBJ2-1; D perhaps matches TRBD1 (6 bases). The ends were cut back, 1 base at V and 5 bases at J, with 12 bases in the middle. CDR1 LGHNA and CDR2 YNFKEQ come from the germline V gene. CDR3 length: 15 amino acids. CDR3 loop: CASSQGGSGDNEQFF. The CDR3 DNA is TGTGCCAGCAGCCAAGGAGGATCAGGGGACAATGAGCAGTTCTTC.

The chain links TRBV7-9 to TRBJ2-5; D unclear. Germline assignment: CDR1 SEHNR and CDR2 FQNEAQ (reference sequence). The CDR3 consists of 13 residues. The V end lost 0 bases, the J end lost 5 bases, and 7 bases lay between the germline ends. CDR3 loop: CASSLAPEETQYF. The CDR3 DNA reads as TGTGCCAGCAGCTTAGCGCCGGAGGAGACCCAGTACTTC.

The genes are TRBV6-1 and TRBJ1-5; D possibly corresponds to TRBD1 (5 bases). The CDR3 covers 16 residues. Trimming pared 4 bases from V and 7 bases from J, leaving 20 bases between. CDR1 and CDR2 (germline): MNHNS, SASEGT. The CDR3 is CASSGDVGEGFQPQHF. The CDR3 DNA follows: TGTGCCAGCAGTGGAGATGTGGGGGAAGGTTTCCAGCCCCAGCATTTT.

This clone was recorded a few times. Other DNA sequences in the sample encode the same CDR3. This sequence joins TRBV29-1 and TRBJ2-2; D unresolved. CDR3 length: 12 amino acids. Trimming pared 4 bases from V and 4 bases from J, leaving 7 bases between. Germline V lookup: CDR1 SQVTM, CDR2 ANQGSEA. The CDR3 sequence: CSVVLGTGELFF. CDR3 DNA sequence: TGCAGCGTTGTTTTGGGCACCGGGGAGCTGTTTTTT.

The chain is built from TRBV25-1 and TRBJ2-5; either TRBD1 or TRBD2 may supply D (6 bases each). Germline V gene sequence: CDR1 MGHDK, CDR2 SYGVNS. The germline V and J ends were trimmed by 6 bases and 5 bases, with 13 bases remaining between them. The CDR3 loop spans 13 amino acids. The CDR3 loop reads CASSPGAWETQYF. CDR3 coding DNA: TGTGCCAGCAGCCCGGGGGCCTGGGAGACCCAGTACTTC.

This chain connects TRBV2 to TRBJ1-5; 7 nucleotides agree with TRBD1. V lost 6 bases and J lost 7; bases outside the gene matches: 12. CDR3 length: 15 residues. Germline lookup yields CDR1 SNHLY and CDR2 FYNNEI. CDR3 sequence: CASSRRQGAQQPQHF. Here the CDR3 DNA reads TGTGCCAGCAGCCGGAGACAGGGCGCCCAACAGCCCCAGCATTTT.

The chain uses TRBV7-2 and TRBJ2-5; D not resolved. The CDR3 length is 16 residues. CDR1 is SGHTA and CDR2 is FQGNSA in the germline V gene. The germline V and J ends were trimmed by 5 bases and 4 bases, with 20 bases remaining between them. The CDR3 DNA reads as TGTGCCAGCAGCCTCCTCGCGGCCCGGCGGTTAGAGACCCAGTACTTC. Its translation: CASSLLAARRLETQYF.

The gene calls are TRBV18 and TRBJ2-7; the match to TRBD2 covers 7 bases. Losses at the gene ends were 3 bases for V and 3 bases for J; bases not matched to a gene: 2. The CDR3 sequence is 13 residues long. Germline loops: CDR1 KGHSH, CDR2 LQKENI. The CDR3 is CASSPGLVYEQYF. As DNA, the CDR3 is TGTGCCAGCTCACCCGGACTAGTCTACGAGCAGTACTTC.

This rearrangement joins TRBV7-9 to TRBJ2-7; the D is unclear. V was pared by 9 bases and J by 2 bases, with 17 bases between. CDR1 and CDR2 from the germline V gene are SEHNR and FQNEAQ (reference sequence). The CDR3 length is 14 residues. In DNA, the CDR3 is TGTGCCAGTTTTGGGCCCGCCGGCCCCTACGAGCAGTACTTC. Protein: CASFGPAGPYEQYF.